This T cell receptor beta chain was recorded in a study of blood T cell repertoires in COVID-19. About the research overall: COVID-19 samples from acute and convalescent phases originated in the United States, Italy and Spain.

This CDR3 spans 15 amino acids. V trimming: 4 bases; J trimming: 6 bases; junction bases outside the gene matches: 7. The germline V gene encodes CDR1 MRHNA and CDR2 SNTAGT. Participants had their cohort set by participant-reported clinical history. The method was immunoSEQ multiplex PCR; TCRdb's version includes in-frame clones alone and lacks a portion of them. The sample yields under 200,000 clones, roughly 84% seen once. The specimen was PBMCs or T cells enriched from blood (not recorded which). The receptor comes from a woman between 45 and 60 years old who had recovered from COVID-19. The rearrangement links TRBV6-4 to TRBJ2-2, with 8 nucleotides matching TRBD2. CDR3 nucleotide sequence: TGTGCCAGCAGTGTGGTAGCGGGATTCGCCGGGGAGCTGTTTTTT. This codes for CASSVVAGFAGELFF.